This TCR beta chain was identified in a study of T cells in Graves' hyperthyroidism and ophthalmopathy. RNA transcripts served as the template for amplifying TCR beta CDR3 regions. HTBI primers were used for first-round RT-PCR of the TCR CDR3. A single record per CDR3 protein comes from TCRdb applying MiXCR to the multiplex PCR reads. The top ten hold 7% to 10% of the sample, which has some 800,000 distinct CDR3 sequences, roughly 40% seen once. The germline gives CDR1 SGHNT, CDR2 YYREEE (reference sequence). The V segment lost 0 bases and the J segment 5 bases; nucleotides outside the gene matches: 5. This CDR3 contains 14 residues.

This chain links TRBV5-4 with TRBJ2-7; 7 bases map to TRBD1. Material: blood. This TCR was recovered from a man younger than 35 with Graves' hyperthyroidism. The CDR3 sequence is CASSLEQGSDEQYF. The DNA for the CDR3 is TGTGCCAGCAGCTTGGAACAGGGGTCAGACGAGCAGTACTTC.